The 6 T cell receptor beta chains below were found in one sample sequenced in a study of cytomegalovirus exposure and HLA in healthy donors (dated 2017 in TCRdb). To prepare the library, the immunoSEQ multiplex PCR assay was applied. For the multiplex PCR, a mixture combining 60 forward primers for TCR Vbeta segments and 13 reverse primers for TCR Jbeta segments was used. TCRdb obtained this table from immuneACCESS and retained in-frame rearrangements with V and J assigned. These tables miss some clones; where compared with another copy, unresolved V genes account for less than half of the shortfall, and the remainder is unexplained. Across this sample there are some 190,000 clones, with more than 65% seen only once. The leading ten clones occupy around 2.3% of the sample. The specimen was PBMCs. The receptor source for this set is a woman aged 25 to 45 in good health and CMV-seropositive.

This clone was counted between two and nine times. This sequence joins TRBV10-3 and TRBJ1-5; D is unresolved. Germline assignment: CDR1 ENHRY and CDR2 SYGVKD. The CDR3 contains 14 residues. V lost 2 bases and J 2 bases, leaving 7 bases between the germline ends. The CDR3, as DNA: TGTGCCATCAGTGAGGAGGGCGGCAATCAGCCCCAGCATTTT. This gives the protein CAISEEGGNQPQHF.

The rearrangement joins TRBV19 to TRBJ2-1, with D possibly being TRBD1 (6 bases). Trimming took 5 bases from V and 7 from J, leaving 9 bases between them. This CDR3 has 12 amino acids. Germline assignment: CDR1 LNHDA and CDR2 SQIVND (reference sequence). The CDR3 here is CASSVTGNEQFF. In DNA form, the CDR3 reads TGTGCCAGTAGTGTCACAGGGAATGAGCAGTTCTTC.

V and J are TRBV12-5 and TRBJ1-6, with TRBD1 identical over 10 bases. With 1 base clipped from V and 6 bases from J, the junction kept 0 bases outside the gene matches. Germline V lookup: CDR1 LGHNT, CDR2 FRNRAP. The CDR3 length is 15 residues. CDR3 residues: CASGLGDRGNSPLHF. Here the CDR3 DNA reads TGTGCTAGTGGTTTGGGGGACAGGGGTAATTCACCCCTCCACTTT.

The CDR3 region is CASSYSPGRAGDTQYF. CDR3 coding DNA: TGTGCCAGCAGTTACTCGCCGGGCAGGGCAGGAGATACGCAGTATTTT. The chain recombines TRBV6-6 with TRBJ2-3; tentative D call: TRBD1 (5 bases). V was pared by 0 bases and J by 5 bases, with 15 bases between. CDR3 length: 16 amino acids. Per germline, CDR1 MNHNY and CDR2 SVGAGI (reference sequence).

This rearrangement joins TRBV19 to TRBJ1-5, with TRBD1 as a possible D gene (6 bases). V lost 5 bases and J 4 bases, leaving 15 bases between the germline ends. CDR1 LNHDA and CDR2 SQIVND come from the germline V gene (reference sequence). This CDR3 region has 15 residues. This chain's CDR3 is CASSLQGVINQPQHF. The CDR3 region has the DNA TGTGCCAGTAGTTTACAGGGTGTTATTAATCAGCCCCAGCATTTT.

The chain has TRBV15 and TRBJ2-5, with 8 bases fitting TRBD1. The J call is uncertain, as TRBJ2-7 better fits the DNA end. The CDR3 covers 13 residues. CDR1 is LNHNV, CDR2 YYDKDF, per germline (reference sequence). The CDR3 is CATSGTGDYEQYF. The CDR3 DNA reads TGTGCCACCAGCGGGACAGGAGACTACGAGCAGTACTTC.